One and the same sample provided the 20 T cell receptor beta chains below, sequenced in a study of blood T cell repertoires in COVID-19. The protocol was immunoSEQ multiplex PCR, while the TCRdb copy is restricted to in-frame clones and leaves out a portion. The sample lists over 150,000 clones; 70% to 90% were seen once. The specimen sequenced was peripheral blood. These receptors came from a woman of 80 years or more with COVID-19, enrolled during active disease.

This clone was seen a handful of times. The V gene is TRBV2, the J gene TRBJ1-5; D is perhaps TRBD1 (5 bases). The ends were cut back, 8 bases at V and 5 bases at J, with 16 bases in the middle. From germline, CDR1 is SNHLY and CDR2 FYNNEI. CDR3 size: 14 residues. CDR3 protein: CASGTGDDYQPQHF. The CDR3 region has the DNA TGTGCCAGCGGGACTGGGGACGATTATCAGCCCCAGCATTTT.

Written as DNA, the CDR3 is TGTGCCAGCAGCCGGGGGAGCGGCCGAGGGAATGAGCAGTTCTTC. Protein: CASSRGSGRGNEQFF. The chain employs TRBV2 and TRBJ2-1, with D possibly being TRBD2 (6 bases). This CDR3 has 15 amino acids. Germline assignment: CDR1 SNHLY and CDR2 FYNNEI. The V end lost 6 bases, the J end lost 7 bases, and 19 bases lay between the germline ends.

This clone was recorded once. The chain recombines TRBV7-8 with TRBJ1-5, with D maybe TRBD1 (5 bases). CDR3 length: 16 residues. Germline-derived CDR1 and CDR2 are SGHVS and FQNEAQ. The V end was cut by 5 bases, the J end by 2 bases, with 16 bases between. The CDR3 bases are TGTGCCAGCAGCCAGTGGGCCAGGGCAGGCAATCAGCCCCAGCATTTT. Residues: CASSQWARAGNQPQHF.

This sequence joins TRBV6-6 and TRBJ2-7, with TRBD2 matching over 8 bases. V shed 6 bases, J shed 4 bases, and the junction held 14 bases outside the gene matches. Germline lookup yields CDR1 MNHNY and CDR2 SVGAGI (reference sequence). This CDR3 comprises 16 residues. The CDR3 spells CASSSMGAGGLYEQYF. The CDR3 DNA is TGTGCCAGCAGCTCCATGGGTGCGGGAGGCTTATACGAGCAGTACTTC.

This clone was detected only a few times. This rearrangement joins TRBV18 to TRBJ1-6, with 7 bases matching TRBD1. CDR3 length equals 15 residues. Trimming cost V 3 bases and J 10 bases; bases outside gene matches: 9. The germline CDR1 and CDR2 sequences are KGHSH and LQKENI. The CDR3 sequence: CASSPATGLDSPLHF. CDR3 sequence (DNA): TGTGCCAGCTCACCCGCGACAGGGTTAGACTCACCCCTCCACTTT.

The gene calls are TRBV9 and TRBJ2-7; 11 bases are a match to TRBD1. Losses at the gene ends were 3 bases for V and 7 bases for J; bases not matched to a gene: 6. Germline lookup yields CDR1 SGDLS and CDR2 YYNGEE. The CDR3 spans 14 residues. The CDR3 DNA sequence: TGTGCCAGCAGCGAAACCGGGACAGGGGGGGAGCAGTACTTC. It codes for CASSETGTGGEQYF.

This chain joins TRBV10-3 and TRBJ2-7; weak D call: TRBD2 (6 bases). CDR1 and CDR2 from the germline V gene are ENHRY and SYGVKD. Trimming removed 4 bases from V and 2 bases from J, with 9 bases in between. This CDR3 has 13 residues. CDR3: CAISAGEAYEQYF. In DNA, the CDR3 is TGTGCCATCAGTGCGGGGGAAGCCTACGAGCAGTACTTC.

This sequence joins TRBV6-4 and TRBJ2-3; TRBD2 matches 11 bases. This CDR3 has 13 residues. The germline V gene encodes CDR1 MRHNA and CDR2 SNTAGT. The ends lost 6 bases at V and 6 bases at J; junction bases unmatched: 2. CDR3 in DNA: TGTGCCAGCAGCGGGACTAGCGGTGATACGCAGTATTTT. Translation gives CASSGTSGDTQYF.

The chain joins TRBV6-5 to TRBJ1-4; no clear D gene. V shed 11 bases and J shed 3 bases, with 16 bases lying between them. The CDR3 loop spans 14 amino acids. The germline V gene has CDR1 MNHEY and CDR2 SVGAGI. The DNA for the CDR3 is TGTGCCTCCCGAGCTGGCGCGGCTAATGAAAAACTGTTTTTT. This gives the protein CASRAGAANEKLFF.

The chain combines TRBV18 with TRBJ2-2, with D maybe TRBD2 (5 bases). V dropped 2 bases and J dropped 7 bases, with 8 bases sitting between them. The germline gives CDR1 KGHSH, CDR2 LQKENI. The CDR3 loop spans 13 amino acids. The DNA of the CDR3 is TGTGCCAGCTCACCAGTGGCGGGCGGGGAGCTGTTTTTT. Residues: CASSPVAGGELFF. Full variable domain (remainder filled in from reference TRBV18 and TRBJ2-2): NAGVMQNPRHLVRRRGQEARLRCSPMKGHSHVYWYRQLPEEGLKFMVYLQKENIIDESGMPKERFSAEFPKEGPSILRIQQVVRGDSAAYFCASSPVAGGELFFGEGSRLTVL.

This rearrangement joins TRBV19 to TRBJ1-5, with D perhaps matching TRBD1 (5 bases). The V gene's germline CDR1 is LNHDA and CDR2 SQIVND (reference sequence). This CDR3 region has 13 residues. V gave up 6 bases and J gave up 5 bases, with 11 bases separating them. In DNA, the CDR3 is TGTGCCAGTAGGGGGCAGGGCGATCAGCCCCAGCATTTT. This gives the protein CASRGQGDQPQHF.

The CDR3 protein is CASSGGTGGARASGNTIYF. The CDR3 coding sequence is TGTGCCAGCAGCGGCGGGACAGGGGGCGCGAGGGCCTCTGGAAACACCATATATTTT. The J gene is TRBJ1-3, the V gene TRBV9, with 12 bases fitting TRBD1. The CDR3 loop spans 19 amino acids. J lost 0 bases, V lost 3 bases, and 10 bases had no gene match. Germline lookup yields CDR1 SGDLS and CDR2 YYNGEE.

V is TRBV5-8 and J is TRBJ1-3, with a tentative D call TRBD1 (5 bases). The V gene lost 6 bases and the J gene lost 0 bases, with 19 bases spanning the gap. The V gene's germline CDR1 is SGHTS and CDR2 YDEGEE. The CDR3 is 17 residues long. The CDR3 region is CASNPRFGGNSGNTIYF. CDR3 DNA sequence: TGTGCCAGCAACCCACGGTTCGGGGGGAACTCTGGAAACACCATATATTTT.

The genes are TRBV29-1 and TRBJ2-7; TRBD1 agrees at 10 bases. The CDR3 is 13 amino acids. CDR1 is SQVTM, CDR2 ANQGSEA, per germline. V trimming: 6 bases; J trimming: 3 bases; junction bases outside the gene matches: 5. The CDR3 spells CSVGGTGDYEQYF. Written as DNA, the CDR3 is TGCAGCGTCGGGGGGACAGGGGACTACGAGCAGTACTTC.

The chain links TRBV29-1 to TRBJ2-1; D is perhaps TRBD1 (6 bases). The ends were cut back, 3 bases at V and 6 bases at J, with 18 bases in the middle. The CDR3 runs 15 residues. Germline lookup yields CDR1 SQVTM and CDR2 ANQGSEA. This CDR3 reads CSVDSDRRLLNEQFF. CDR3 nucleotide sequence: TGCAGCGTTGATAGTGACAGGAGACTTCTCAATGAGCAGTTCTTC.

The chain joins TRBV6-5 to TRBJ2-5; maybe TRBD1 (5 bases). The CDR3 loop spans 15 amino acids. Germline-derived CDR1 and CDR2 are MNHEY and SVGAGI. The germline V and J ends were trimmed by 7 bases and 3 bases, with 18 bases remaining between them. The CDR3 DNA sequence: TGTGCCAGCATGCTCCAGGGTGCTGCTAAAGAGACCCAGTACTTC. Encoded protein: CASMLQGAAKETQYF.

The chain carries TRBV9 and TRBJ2-1; D possibly corresponds to TRBD1 (6 bases). Trimming shortened V by 4 bases and J by 8 bases, and 7 bases separated the two germline ends. Germline V gene sequence: CDR1 SGDLS, CDR2 YYNGEE. The CDR3 is made up of 11 amino acids. The CDR3 bases are TGTGCCAGCAGCTCAGGGGATGAGCAGTTCTTC. Translated, it gives CASSSGDEQFF.

V gene TRBV5-1 combines with J gene TRBJ2-7, with unresolved D. This CDR3 region has 14 residues. The germline V gene has CDR1 SGHRS and CDR2 YFSETQ. Trimming stripped 0 bases from V and 5 bases from J, with 12 bases between. DNA for the CDR3: TGCGCCAGCAGCTTGGTCCCGTCTAGTAACGAGCAGTACTTC. Protein sequence: CASSLVPSSNEQYF. Drawing the rest from reference TRBV5-1 and TRBJ2-7, the complete variable domain is KAGVTQTPRYLIKTRGQQVTLSCSPISGHRSVSWYQQTPGQGLQFLFEYFSETQRNKGNFPGRFSGRQFSNSRSEMNVSTLELGDSALYLCASSLVPSSNEQYFGPGTRLTVT.

The table lists this clone with a count of one. The genes are TRBV2 and TRBJ2-3; 10 nucleotides agree with TRBD2. There are 15 residues in the CDR3. CDR1 is SNHLY, CDR2 FYNNEI, per germline. Trimming at V came to 7 bases and at J to 7 bases, leaving 11 bases not matched to a gene. CDR3 coding DNA: TGTGCCAGCAACCCCGCAGGACTAGCGGAGAATACGCAGTATTTT. Translating gives CASNPAGLAENTQYF. Full variable domain (remainder filled in from reference TRBV2 and TRBJ2-3): EPEVTQTPSHQVTQMGQEVILRCVPISNHLYFYWYRQILGQKVEFLVSFYNNEISEKSEIFDDQFSVERPDGSNFTLKIRSTKLEDSAMYFCASNPAGLAENTQYFGPGTRLTVL.

The V call is TRBV19, the J call TRBJ2-4, with a weak D call TRBD2 (5 bases). Germline V gene lookup returns CDR1 LNHDA and CDR2 SQIVND (reference sequence). Trimming took 6 bases from V and 6 from J, leaving 15 bases between them. The CDR3 totals 14 residues. The CDR3 region is CASSNRELTNIQYF. The CDR3 DNA is TGTGCCAGTAGCAACCGGGAACTTACAAACATTCAGTACTTC.